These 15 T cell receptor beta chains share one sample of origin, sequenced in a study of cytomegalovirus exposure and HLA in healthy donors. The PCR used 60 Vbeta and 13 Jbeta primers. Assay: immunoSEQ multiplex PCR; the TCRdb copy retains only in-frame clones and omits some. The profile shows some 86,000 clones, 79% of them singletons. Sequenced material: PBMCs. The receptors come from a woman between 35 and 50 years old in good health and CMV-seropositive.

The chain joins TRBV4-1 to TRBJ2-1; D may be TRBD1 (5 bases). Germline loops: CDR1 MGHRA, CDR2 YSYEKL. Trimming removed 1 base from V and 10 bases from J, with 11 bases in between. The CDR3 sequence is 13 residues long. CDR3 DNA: TGCGCCAGCAGCCAAGCCAGGGTCAGCGAGCAGTTCTTC. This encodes CASSQARVSEQFF.

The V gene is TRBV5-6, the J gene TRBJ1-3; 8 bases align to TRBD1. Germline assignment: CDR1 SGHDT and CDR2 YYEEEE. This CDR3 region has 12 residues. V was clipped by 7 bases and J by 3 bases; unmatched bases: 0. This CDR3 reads CASGQGGNTIYF. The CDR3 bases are TGTGCCAGCGGACAGGGTGGAAACACCATATATTTT.

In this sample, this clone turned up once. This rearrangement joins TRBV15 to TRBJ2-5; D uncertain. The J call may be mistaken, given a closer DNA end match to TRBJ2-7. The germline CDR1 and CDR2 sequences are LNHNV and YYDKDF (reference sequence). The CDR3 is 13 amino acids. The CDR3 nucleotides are TGTGCCACCAGCACCCAACCCCCCCGCGAGCAGTACTTC. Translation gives CATSTQPPREQYF.

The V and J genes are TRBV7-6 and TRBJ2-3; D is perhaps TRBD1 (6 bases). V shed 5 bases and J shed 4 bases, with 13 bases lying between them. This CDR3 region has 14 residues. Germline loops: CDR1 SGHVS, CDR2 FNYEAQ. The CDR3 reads CASSTRTAPDTQYF. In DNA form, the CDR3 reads TGTGCCAGCAGCACACGGACAGCACCAGATACGCAGTATTTT.

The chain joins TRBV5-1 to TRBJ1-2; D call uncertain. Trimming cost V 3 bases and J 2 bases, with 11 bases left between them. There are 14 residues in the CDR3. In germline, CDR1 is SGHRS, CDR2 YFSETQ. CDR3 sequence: CASSSGGENYGYTF. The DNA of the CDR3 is TGCGCCAGCAGCTCCGGTGGGGAGAACTATGGCTACACCTTC.

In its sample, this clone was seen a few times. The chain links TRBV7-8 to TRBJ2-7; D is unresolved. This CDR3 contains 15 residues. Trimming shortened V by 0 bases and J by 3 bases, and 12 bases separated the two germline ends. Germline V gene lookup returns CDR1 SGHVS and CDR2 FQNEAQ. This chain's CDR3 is CASSLARSRGYEQYF. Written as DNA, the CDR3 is TGTGCCAGCAGCTTAGCGCGGAGCAGAGGCTACGAGCAGTACTTC.

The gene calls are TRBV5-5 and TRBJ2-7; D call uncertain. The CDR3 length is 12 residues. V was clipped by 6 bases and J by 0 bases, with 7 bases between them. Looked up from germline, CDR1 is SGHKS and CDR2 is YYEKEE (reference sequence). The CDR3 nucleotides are TGTGCCAGCACCCGGTCCTCCTACGAGCAGTACTTC. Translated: CASTRSSYEQYF.

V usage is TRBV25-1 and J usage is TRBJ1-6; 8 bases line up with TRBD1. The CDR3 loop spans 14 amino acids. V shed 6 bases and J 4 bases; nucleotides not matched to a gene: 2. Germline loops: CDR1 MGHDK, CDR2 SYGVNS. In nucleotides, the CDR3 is TGTGCCAGCAGCGACAGGGGATATAATTCACCCCTCCACTTT. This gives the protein CASSDRGYNSPLHF.

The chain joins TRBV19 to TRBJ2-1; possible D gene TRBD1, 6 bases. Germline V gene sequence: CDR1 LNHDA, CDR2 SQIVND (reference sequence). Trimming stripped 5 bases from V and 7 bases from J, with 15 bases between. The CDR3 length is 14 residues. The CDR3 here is CASSPPIGGNEQFF. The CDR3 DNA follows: TGTGCCAGTAGTCCTCCGATAGGGGGTAATGAGCAGTTCTTC.

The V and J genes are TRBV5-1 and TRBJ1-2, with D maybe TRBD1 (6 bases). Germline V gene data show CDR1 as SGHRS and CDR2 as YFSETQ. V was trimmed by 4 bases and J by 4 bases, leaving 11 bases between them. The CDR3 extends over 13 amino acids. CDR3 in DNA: TGCGCCAGCAGCGTAGACAGGCCCTATGGCTACACCTTC. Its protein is CASSVDRPYGYTF.

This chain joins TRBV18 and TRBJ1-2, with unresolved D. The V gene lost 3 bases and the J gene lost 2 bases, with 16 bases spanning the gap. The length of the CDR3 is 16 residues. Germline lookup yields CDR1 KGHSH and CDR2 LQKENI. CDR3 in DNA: TGTGCCAGCTCACCCAGAGGCGGCAATTCGAACTATGGCTACACCTTC. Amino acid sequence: CASSPRGGNSNYGYTF.

The CDR3 loop is CASSRGKVSGTSSTDEQFF. The CDR3 DNA follows: TGCGCCAGCAGCCGGGGAAAAGTCAGTGGGACTAGCTCTACGGATGAGCAGTTCTTC. V usage is TRBV5-1 and J usage is TRBJ2-1; 9 bases match TRBD2. There are 19 residues in the CDR3. Germline CDR1 SGHRS, CDR2 YFSETQ. Trimming removed 4 bases from V and 8 bases from J; junction bases left unmatched: 22.

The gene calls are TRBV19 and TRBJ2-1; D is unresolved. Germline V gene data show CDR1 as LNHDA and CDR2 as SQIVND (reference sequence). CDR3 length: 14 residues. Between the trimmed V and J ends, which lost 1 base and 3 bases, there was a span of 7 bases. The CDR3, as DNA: TGTGCCAGTAGTATAGGGGCAGACTACAATGAGCAGTTCTTC. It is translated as CASSIGADYNEQFF.

The CDR3 DNA reads as TGCGCCAGCAGCCAAGAAGCAGGGGCCCTTTACGAGCAGTACTTC. Amino acid sequence: CASSQEAGALYEQYF. V gene TRBV4-1 combines with J gene TRBJ2-7, with D perhaps TRBD1 (6 bases). The CDR3 totals 15 residues. Germline V gene sequence: CDR1 MGHRA, CDR2 YSYEKL. Trimming removed 0 bases from V and 4 bases from J, with 13 bases in between.

The CDR3 region has the DNA TGTGCCAGCAGCCCCCACGCGGGAGTGGCAGATACGCAGTATTTT. Amino acids: CASSPHAGVADTQYF. The chain recombines TRBV7-2 with TRBJ2-3; 7 nucleotides agree with TRBD2. V dropped 5 bases and J dropped 4; count of bases not matched to a gene: 9. Germline V gives CDR1 SGHTA, CDR2 FQGNSA. The CDR3 contains 15 residues.